The rows below give T cell receptor beta chains drawn from one sample of a study of graft-versus-host responses after intestinal transplantation. Clones were read by immunoSEQ multiplex PCR, and TCRdb kept only the in-frame ones, dropping some. In the table there are about 10,000 clones, 31% of which are singletons. The sequences come from alloreactive CD4+ T cells from a mixed lymphocyte reaction culture, collected before transplantation. The source of these receptors is a human patient who was an organ donor for intestinal transplantation. Each CDR3 is given with its conserved first and last residue. Each record gives: D gene, V gene, J gene, clone size, CDR3 DNA, CDR3 protein. A D gene is named only where the DNA matches it firmly. Part of the rows lack a size; the others show once, few, many or a class for expanded clones.

d_gene: TRBD1; v_gene: TRBV10-2; j_gene: TRBJ1-1; abundance: NA; CDR3nt: TGCGCCAGCAGTGACCGGGACAGGGGGATTACTGAAGCTTTCTTT; CDR3aa: CASSDRDRGITEAFF
d_gene: NA; v_gene: TRBV18; j_gene: TRBJ2-7; abundance: few; CDR3nt: TGTGCCAGCTCACCATTGCTAGAGTCCTACGAGCAGTACTTC; CDR3aa: CASSPLLESYEQYF
d_gene: NA; v_gene: TRBV5-4; j_gene: TRBJ1-1; abundance: NA; CDR3nt: TGTGCCAGCAGCTCAGACATCACTGAAGCTTTCTTT; CDR3aa: CASSSDITEAFF
d_gene: NA; v_gene: TRBV6-1; j_gene: TRBJ1-6; abundance: medium-sized; CDR3nt: TGTGCCAGCACTCTCTTGAGGGTTTCTTCACCCCTCCACTTT; CDR3aa: CASTLLRVSSPLHF
d_gene: TRBD1; v_gene: TRBV5-5; j_gene: TRBJ1-2; abundance: NA; CDR3nt: TGTGCCAGCAGCTTGGGTTCACAGGGGAACTATGGCTACACCTTC; CDR3aa: CASSLGSQGNYGYTF
d_gene: NA; v_gene: TRBV11-2; j_gene: TRBJ1-5; abundance: NA; CDR3nt: TGTGCCAGCAGCTTCGGGAGAAATCAGCCCCAGCATTTT; CDR3aa: CASSFGRNQPQHF
d_gene: NA; v_gene: TRBV18; j_gene: TRBJ1-1; abundance: NA; CDR3nt: TGTGCCAGCTCACCAGGGCAGCCTAATCCGAACACTGAAGCTTTCTTT; CDR3aa: CASSPGQPNPNTEAFF
d_gene: TRBD1; v_gene: TRBV7-2; j_gene: TRBJ1-1; abundance: NA; CDR3nt: TGTGCCAGCAGCTTACGCACAGGGGCCGTGAACACTGAAGCTTTCTTT; CDR3aa: CASSLRTGAVNTEAFF
d_gene: NA; v_gene: TRBV28; j_gene: TRBJ2-5; abundance: few; CDR3nt: TGTGCCAGCAGTTTAGCGGGGGCGCGGGAGACCCAGTACTTC; CDR3aa: CASSLAGARETQYF
d_gene: TRBD1; v_gene: TRBV28; j_gene: TRBJ2-2; abundance: few; CDR3nt: TGTGCCAGCAGTTTAGGGACAGGATTCATCCCCGGGGAGCTGTTTTTT; CDR3aa: CASSLGTGFIPGELFF
d_gene: NA; v_gene: TRBV2; j_gene: TRBJ1-1; abundance: few; CDR3nt: TGTGCCACCCTGTACACTGAAGCTTTCTTT; CDR3aa: CATLYTEAFF
d_gene: NA; v_gene: TRBV6-6; j_gene: TRBJ1-2; abundance: few; CDR3nt: TGTGCCAGCAATCCCGGACAGAGGGCCTATGGCTACACCTTC; CDR3aa: CASNPGQRAYGYTF
d_gene: TRBD1; v_gene: TRBV6-6; j_gene: TRBJ2-1; abundance: few; CDR3nt: TGTGCCAGCAGTTACGTGGACAGGAAGGGCAATGAGCAGTTCTTC; CDR3aa: CASSYVDRKGNEQFF
d_gene: NA; v_gene: TRBV7-6; j_gene: TRBJ2-3; abundance: NA; CDR3nt: TGTGCCAGCAGCTTAAATTTCGGAGATACGCAGTATTTT; CDR3aa: CASSLNFGDTQYF
d_gene: TRBD1; v_gene: TRBV5-5; j_gene: TRBJ2-7; abundance: NA; CDR3nt: TGTGCCAGCAGCCAAGATTACCCCCGGGACAGGTCCCGCTACGAGCAGTACTTC; CDR3aa: CASSQDYPRDRSRYEQYF
d_gene: TRBD1; v_gene: TRBV5-4; j_gene: TRBJ2-7; abundance: medium-sized; CDR3nt: TGTGCCAGCCACAGGGGACACGGACTGACCTACGAGCAGTACTTC; CDR3aa: CASHRGHGLTYEQYF
d_gene: NA; v_gene: TRBV6-6; j_gene: TRBJ1-1; abundance: NA; CDR3nt: TGTGCCAGCCATAGGGGGACCAACACTGAAGCTTTCTTT; CDR3aa: CASHRGTNTEAFF
d_gene: TRBD1; v_gene: TRBV27; j_gene: TRBJ1-4; abundance: few; CDR3nt: TGTGCCAGTTCCGGGACAGACGCAACTAATGAAAAACTGTTTTTT; CDR3aa: CASSGTDATNEKLFF
d_gene: NA; v_gene: TRBV2; j_gene: TRBJ2-5; abundance: few; CDR3nt: TGTGCCAGCAGTCCGAGGAGAGAGACCCAGTACTTC; CDR3aa: CASSPRRETQYF
d_gene: NA; v_gene: TRBV5-1; j_gene: TRBJ1-6; abundance: medium-sized; CDR3nt: TGCGCCAGCAGCCCAGGAGAGGGCTCACCCCTCCACTTT; CDR3aa: CASSPGEGSPLHF
d_gene: NA; v_gene: TRBV5-1; j_gene: TRBJ2-7; abundance: NA; CDR3nt: TGCGCCAGCAGCCTAAGGGACAACTCCTACGAGCAGTACTTC; CDR3aa: CASSLRDNSYEQYF
d_gene: TRBD1; v_gene: TRBV15; j_gene: TRBJ1-5; abundance: few; CDR3nt: TGTGCCACCAGCAGAGATCAGTGGGACAGCCATCAGCCCCAGCATTTT; CDR3aa: CATSRDQWDSHQPQHF
d_gene: NA; v_gene: TRBV4-2; j_gene: TRBJ2-7; abundance: NA; CDR3nt: TGTGCCAGCAACCAAGATGGAAGGACTGCATACGAGCAGTACTTC; CDR3aa: CASNQDGRTAYEQYF
d_gene: NA; v_gene: TRBV6-6; j_gene: TRBJ1-3; abundance: medium-sized; CDR3nt: TGTGCCAGCAGTAAACGACAGGTCTCTGGAAACACCATATATTTT; CDR3aa: CASSKRQVSGNTIYF
d_gene: NA; v_gene: TRBV18; j_gene: TRBJ2-3; abundance: NA; CDR3nt: TGTGCCAGCTCACCCTCTCTCACAGATACGCAGTATTTT; CDR3aa: CASSPSLTDTQYF
d_gene: NA; v_gene: TRBV7-2; j_gene: TRBJ1-2; abundance: few; CDR3nt: TGTGCCAGCAGCATCGGAGCCGCCCAAGGCTACACCTTC; CDR3aa: CASSIGAAQGYTF
d_gene: NA; v_gene: TRBV7-9; j_gene: TRBJ2-7; abundance: NA; CDR3nt: TGTGCCAGCAGCTTAGATGGGACACGCCCCTACGAGCAGTACTTC; CDR3aa: CASSLDGTRPYEQYF
d_gene: TRBD2; v_gene: TRBV7-3; j_gene: TRBJ2-1; abundance: few; CDR3nt: TGTGCCAGCAGCTTAAGTAGCGGGGGCTACAATGAGCAGTTCTTC; CDR3aa: CASSLSSGGYNEQFF
d_gene: NA; v_gene: TRBV19; j_gene: TRBJ2-7; abundance: medium-sized; CDR3nt: TGTGCCAGTAAGGGGAACCCTGCCTACGAGCAGTACTTC; CDR3aa: CASKGNPAYEQYF
d_gene: TRBD2; v_gene: TRBV7-3; j_gene: TRBJ2-3; abundance: few; CDR3nt: TGTGCCAGCAGCGCGGGACTAGCGAATACGCAGTATTTT; CDR3aa: CASSAGLANTQYF
d_gene: TRBD2; v_gene: TRBV10-3; j_gene: TRBJ2-3; abundance: few; CDR3nt: TGTGCCATCAGACCGGGACTAGCGGGGGGAGAGAATACGCAGTATTTT; CDR3aa: CAIRPGLAGGENTQYF
d_gene: NA; v_gene: TRBV11-1; j_gene: TRBJ1-2; abundance: NA; CDR3nt: TGTGCCAGCAGCCTCCGGGTCGGAGGGAACTATGGCTACACCTTC; CDR3aa: CASSLRVGGNYGYTF
d_gene: NA; v_gene: TRBV18; j_gene: TRBJ2-7; abundance: NA; CDR3nt: TGTGCCAGCGCCCGACAGACCGAGCAGTACTTC; CDR3aa: CASARQTEQYF
d_gene: TRBD1; v_gene: TRBV6-1; j_gene: TRBJ1-5; abundance: medium-sized; CDR3nt: TGTGCCAGCAGTATCCAGGGGGGTCAGCCCCAGCATTTT; CDR3aa: CASSIQGGQPQHF
d_gene: TRBD2; v_gene: TRBV2; j_gene: TRBJ2-5; abundance: few; CDR3nt: TGTGCCAGCAGTGAGTGGACTAGCTTATTGGGGTCGGAGACCCAGTACTTC; CDR3aa: CASSEWTSLLGSETQYF
d_gene: TRBD1; v_gene: TRBV19; j_gene: TRBJ1-4; abundance: medium-sized; CDR3nt: TGTGCCTCCCGTGGGGGCCAGGGGGCGCTTCGAGGGGAAAAACTGTTTTTT; CDR3aa: CASRGGQGALRGEKLFF
d_gene: NA; v_gene: TRBV9; j_gene: TRBJ1-4; abundance: NA; CDR3nt: TGTGCCAGCATTACACAGGGCGACAATGAAAAACTGTTTTTT; CDR3aa: CASITQGDNEKLFF